This T cell receptor beta chain stems from a study of blood T cell repertoires in COVID-19. Overall study context: The United States, Italy and Spain provided the acute and convalescent COVID-19 samples. PBMCs, B-cell-depleted T cells, or T cells provided the cDNA or gDNA that made up the material.

In the authors' workflow: By means of reference gene primer amplification, nucleated cell counts were estimated. Assay: immunoSEQ multiplex PCR; the TCRdb copy retains only in-frame clones and omits some. V, J and clone size reflect that table, while D and trimming were determined from the DNA. The data contain 110,000 or so clones, over 75% of them singletons. Trimming cost V 6 bases and J 2 bases, with 17 bases left between them. The CDR3 totals 16 residues. Germline values: CDR1 ENHRY, CDR2 SYGVKD. The receptor comes from a man between 50 and 59 years old with acute or convalescent COVID-19. Sequenced material: peripheral blood. The chain links TRBV10-3 to TRBJ2-1; D is perhaps TRBD1 or TRBD2 (7 bases each). The CDR3 region has the DNA TGTGCCATCAGCGAGCGGGACAGAGGTCCCTACAATGAGCAGTTCTTC. It specifies CAISERDRGPYNEQFF.